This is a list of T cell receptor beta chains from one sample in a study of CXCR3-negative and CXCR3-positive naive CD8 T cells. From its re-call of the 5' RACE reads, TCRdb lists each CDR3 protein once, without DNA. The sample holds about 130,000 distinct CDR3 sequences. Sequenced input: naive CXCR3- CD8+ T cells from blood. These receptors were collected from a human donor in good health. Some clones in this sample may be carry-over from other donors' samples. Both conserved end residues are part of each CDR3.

cdr3_aa: CASSWFQEDQPQHF
j_call: TRBJ1-5
v_call: TRBV28

cdr3_aa: CASTGGLFHNEQFF
j_call: TRBJ2-1
v_call: TRBV19

cdr3_aa: CSAPLPATDGYTF
j_call: TRBJ1-2
v_call: TRBV29-1

cdr3_aa: CASSLGGGNQETQYF
j_call: TRBJ2-5
v_call: TRBV12-3/TRBV12-4

cdr3_aa: CASRGVLTSYEQYF
j_call: TRBJ2-7
v_call: TRBV7-8

cdr3_aa: CSVPSGTEAFF
j_call: TRBJ1-1
v_call: TRBV29-1

cdr3_aa: CASSPGDPVPYF
j_call: TRBJ2-3
v_call: TRBV3-1

cdr3_aa: CASTTASSYNEQFF
j_call: TRBJ2-1
v_call: TRBV7-2

cdr3_aa: CSVDRGGIQYF
j_call: TRBJ2-4
v_call: TRBV29-1

cdr3_aa: CSVDGLGYYNEQFF
j_call: TRBJ2-1
v_call: TRBV29-1

cdr3_aa: CASSTRQVLDTGELFF
j_call: TRBJ2-2
v_call: TRBV4-1

cdr3_aa: CSARGVTDTEAFF
j_call: TRBJ1-1
v_call: TRBV20-1

cdr3_aa: CASSPHQGSGNYEQYF
j_call: TRBJ2-7
v_call: TRBV4-1

cdr3_aa: CASSPDPGLTSTSYNEQFF
j_call: TRBJ2-1
v_call: TRBV12-3/TRBV12-4

cdr3_aa: CASTLAGGSYEQYF
j_call: TRBJ2-7
v_call: TRBV6-6

cdr3_aa: CASSDSPGTSRSTDTQYF
j_call: TRBJ2-3
v_call: TRBV6-4

cdr3_aa: CASRTGTSRQETQYF
j_call: TRBJ2-5
v_call: TRBV11-2

cdr3_aa: CASSIRPSGRSYSYEQYF
j_call: TRBJ2-7
v_call: TRBV19

cdr3_aa: CASSLAGFGYTF
j_call: TRBJ1-2
v_call: TRBV7-9

cdr3_aa: CASSLFASGTYNEQFF
j_call: TRBJ2-1
v_call: TRBV5-1

cdr3_aa: CASSLHPGDNYGYTF
j_call: TRBJ1-2
v_call: TRBV7-2

cdr3_aa: CASTHWGSGELFF
j_call: TRBJ2-2
v_call: TRBV11-2

cdr3_aa: CASSLSLASYEQYF
j_call: TRBJ2-7
v_call: TRBV7-3

cdr3_aa: CASSQTGTTYEQYF
j_call: TRBJ2-7
v_call: TRBV7-9

cdr3_aa: CSARGLQWTDSGTQYF
j_call: TRBJ2-3
v_call: TRBV20-1

cdr3_aa: CASSQDRGGPFNQPQHF
j_call: TRBJ1-5
v_call: TRBV14

cdr3_aa: CASSLAGTAVGGYTF
j_call: TRBJ1-2
v_call: TRBV7-6

cdr3_aa: CASSSVSGETSYNEQFF
j_call: TRBJ2-1
v_call: TRBV12-3/TRBV12-4

cdr3_aa: CSVDWGNEQYF
j_call: TRBJ2-7
v_call: TRBV29-1

cdr3_aa: CASSFSGYGEETQYF
j_call: TRBJ2-5
v_call: TRBV12-3/TRBV12-4

cdr3_aa: CASSSAQSPYEQYF
j_call: TRBJ2-7
v_call: TRBV28

cdr3_aa: CASSSPFTDPGTKNIQYF
j_call: TRBJ2-4
v_call: TRBV28

cdr3_aa: CASSTTGTLYEQYF
j_call: TRBJ2-7
v_call: TRBV28

cdr3_aa: CAIRGRDSSYEQYF
j_call: TRBJ2-7
v_call: TRBV10-3

cdr3_aa: CASSLVAGEGSGELFF
j_call: TRBJ2-2
v_call: TRBV12-3/TRBV12-4

cdr3_aa: CASSTRLAGEVYNEQFF
j_call: TRBJ2-1
v_call: TRBV28

cdr3_aa: CASSPRGNPQETQYF
j_call: TRBJ2-5
v_call: TRBV11-2

cdr3_aa: CASWTTGTGSEQYF
j_call: TRBJ2-7
v_call: TRBV6-2/TRBV6-3

cdr3_aa: CATSRERGGYNEQFF
j_call: TRBJ2-1
v_call: TRBV15

cdr3_aa: CSVTWTGPDTQYF
j_call: TRBJ2-3
v_call: TRBV29-1

cdr3_aa: CAWSYGGNEQFF
j_call: TRBJ2-1
v_call: TRBV30

cdr3_aa: CASSQGGLQETQYF
j_call: TRBJ2-5
v_call: TRBV4-3

cdr3_aa: CASSSTGREYSNQPQHF
j_call: TRBJ1-5
v_call: TRBV12-3/TRBV12-4

cdr3_aa: CSVNDYRMQETQYF
j_call: TRBJ2-5
v_call: TRBV29-1

cdr3_aa: CASSLSWQGGNQPQHF
j_call: TRBJ1-5
v_call: TRBV13

cdr3_aa: CASSRQNASTGTGGFRTYEQYF
j_call: TRBJ2-7
v_call: TRBV3-1

cdr3_aa: CASSQVKELFF
j_call: TRBJ1-4
v_call: TRBV4-1

cdr3_aa: CASSFDSLYNEQFF
j_call: TRBJ2-1
v_call: TRBV28

cdr3_aa: CATSRTSGAYNEQFF
j_call: TRBJ2-1
v_call: TRBV15

cdr3_aa: CASSSRGRGRDDTQYF
j_call: TRBJ2-3
v_call: TRBV7-3

cdr3_aa: CASSQDGGGRSGNTIYF
j_call: TRBJ1-3
v_call: TRBV4-3